These T cell receptor beta chains were read from a single sample in a study of T cells in Graves' hyperthyroidism and ophthalmopathy. MiXCR, applied by TCRdb to the multiplex PCR reads, yields one record per CDR3 protein. The sample consists of 550,000 to 800,000 distinct CDR3 sequences, approximately 16% of them appearing once. Source material: blood. These receptors originate from a man aged 18 to 35 with Graves' hyperthyroidism. CDR3s include the opening cysteine and the closing phenylalanine or tryptophan. The D gene is left open where the match is weak. Clone size is stated in some rows and not others, as once, few, many or a class when expanded.

D	size	V	J	DNA	CDR3
TRBD2	-	TRBV29-1	TRBJ2-5	TGCAGCGTTGAGGAGGGAGGGGAGACCCAGTACTTC	CSVEEGGETQYF
-	-	TRBV2	TRBJ2-2	TGTGCCAGCAGTGAAACCGAGACCGGGGAGCTGTTTTTT	CASSETETGELFF
-	-	TRBV20-1	TRBJ2-5	TGCAGTGCTAGAGAAACAGGGCAAGAGACCCAGTACTTC	CSARETGQETQYF
-	many	TRBV14	TRBJ2-3	TGTGCCAGCAGTCCAGGGTTATTTACCACAGATACGCAGTATTTT	CASSPGLFTTDTQYF
TRBD1	many	TRBV29-1	TRBJ1-1	TGCAGCGTTGAGGTCAGGGGGTTCTTGAACACTGAAGCTTTCTTT	CSVEVRGFLNTEAFF
-	few	TRBV6-1	TRBJ2-5	TGTGCCAGCAGTGCGGACACCCAGGGGACCCAGTACTTC	CASSADTQGTQYF
-	many	TRBV20-1	TRBJ2-5	TGCAGTGCTAACAACCTCGCGGGGCCCGCGGAGACCCAGTACTTC	CSANNLAGPAETQYF
-	-	TRBV27	TRBJ2-2	TGTGCCAGCAGTTCAGGCCGGTCGGACGGGGAGCTGTTTTTT	CASSSGRSDGELFF
-	few	TRBV30	TRBJ1-1	TGTGCCTGGAGTAGTCCGCTAAGCACTGAAGCTTTCTTT	CAWSSPLSTEAFF
TRBD1	-	TRBV18	TRBJ2-7	TGTGCCAGCTCACAAGACAGGGGGCGCATCAACGAGCAGTACTTC	CASSQDRGRINEQYF
TRBD2	-	TRBV20-1	TRBJ2-2	TGCAGTGCTAGAGATGTAGCGGGAGTGTCCCCCGGGGAGCTGTTTTTT	CSARDVAGVSPGELFF
TRBD2	few	TRBV9	TRBJ2-1	TGTGCCAGCAGCGTAGGACTAGCGGGAGGTCGCGGGGACAATGAGCAGTTCTTC	CASSVGLAGGRGDNEQFF
-	many	TRBV5-1	TRBJ1-1	TGCGCCAGCAGCGAGCACAGACAGTGGGGCACTGAAGCTTTCTTT	CASSEHRQWGTEAFF
TRBD2	many	TRBV5-1	TRBJ2-5	TGCGCCAGCAGCTTGGCGCCTAGCGGGGGTCAAGAGACCCAGTACTTC	CASSLAPSGGQETQYF
TRBD1	-	TRBV4-2	TRBJ2-2	TGTGCCAGCAGCCAAGACAGGGGGCGCCCCGCCGGGGAGCTGTTTTTT	CASSQDRGRPAGELFF
-	many	TRBV2	TRBJ1-1	TGTGCCAGCAGCGACGGGGGGGTGGGGTTGGACACTGAAGCTTTCTTT	CASSDGGVGLDTEAFF
-	few	TRBV7-9	TRBJ2-7	TGTGCCAGCAGCTTAGCGGGCCGGGTGAGCGAGCAGTACTTC	CASSLAGRVSEQYF
-	few	TRBV5-4	TRBJ1-1	TGTGCCAGCAGCTCTGGACAGAACCAAAACACTGAAGCTTTCTTT	CASSSGQNQNTEAFF
-	-	TRBV14	TRBJ2-1	TGTGCCAGCAGCCAAGATCGGGTCCAAAATGAGCAGTTCTTC	CASSQDRVQNEQFF
TRBD2	-	TRBV7-4	TRBJ2-7	TGTGCCAGCAGTTTGAGGACTAGATTATCCCACGAGCAGTACTTC	CASSLRTRLSHEQYF
TRBD1	many	TRBV11-1	TRBJ1-1	TGTGCCAGCAGTCCTCGCCGACAGGGTGGCACTGAAGCTTTCTTT	CASSPRRQGGTEAFF
-	few	TRBV20-1	TRBJ2-2	TGCAGTGCTCTCCCTAACACCGGGGAGCTGTTTTTT	CSALPNTGELFF
-	-	TRBV5-1	TRBJ2-2	TGCGCCAGCAGCTTCGGGGGGAACACCGGGGAGCTGTTTTTT	CASSFGGNTGELFF
TRBD2	many	TRBV27	TRBJ2-7	TGTGCCAGCAGTTTGAGGACTAGCGGGAACGAGCAGTACTTC	CASSLRTSGNEQYF
-	-	TRBV20-1	TRBJ2-2	TGCAGTGCTCGGACAGATCTACACACCGGGGAGCTGTTTTTT	CSARTDLHTGELFF
-	many	TRBV18	TRBJ2-2	TGTGCCAGCTCACCACCTACAGGGTTGGCCGGGGAGCTGTTTTTT	CASSPPTGLAGELFF
TRBD2	few	TRBV7-2	TRBJ2-1	TGTGCCAGCAGCTTAGATATGCGGGCTAGCGGGAGGGAAGGTGAGCAGTTCTTC	CASSLDMRASGREGEQFF
-	many	TRBV28	TRBJ2-1	TGTGCCAGCAGTTCCCCGACCCCTACGCGTCATGAGCAGTTCTTC	CASSSPTPTRHEQFF
-	many	TRBV29-1	TRBJ1-1	TGCAGCGTGAGGGATGAGAACACTGAAGCTTTCTTT	CSVRDENTEAFF
TRBD2	many	TRBV7-7	TRBJ2-2	TGTGCCAGCAGCTATGTCTCTAGCGGGAGGGCCGGGACCGGGGAGCTGTTTTTT	CASSYVSSGRAGTGELFF
-	-	TRBV7-9	TRBJ2-2	TGTGCCAGCAGCTTTTACCAGAACACCGGGGAGCTGTTTTTT	CASSFYQNTGELFF
TRBD2	-	TRBV7-8	TRBJ2-7	TGTGCCAGCAGCCTCCGACTAGCGGGAGGGCCCTACGAGCAGTACTTC	CASSLRLAGGPYEQYF
-	-	TRBV11-2	TRBJ1-1	TGTGCCAGCAGCTTAATGACGCAGGGGACTGAAGCTTTCTTT	CASSLMTQGTEAFF
-	many	TRBV20-1	TRBJ1-1	TGCAGTGCCGGACGGGTGAACACTGAAGCTTTCTTT	CSAGRVNTEAFF
-	-	TRBV18	TRBJ2-7	TGTGCCAGCTCACCAATGGGGAAGGGCGAGCAGTACTTC	CASSPMGKGEQYF
-	-	TRBV4-1	TRBJ1-4	TGCGCCAGCAGCCAAGGATCCTCACTTTTCGAAAAACTGTTTTTT	CASSQGSSLFEKLFF
-	-	TRBV6-1	TRBJ2-7	TGTGCCAGCAGTCCCGGGACATACGACGAGTACTTC	CASSPGTYDEYF
-	many	TRBV6-1	TRBJ2-7	TGTGCCAGCCGTGGATCGAGCTCCTACGAGCAGTACTTC	CASRGSSSYEQYF
-	-	TRBV7-8	TRBJ1-2	TGTGCCAGCAGCTCCCTCGTCGGGGGGCACTATGGCTACACCTTC	CASSSLVGGHYGYTF
-	few	TRBV7-2	TRBJ1-4	TGTGCCAGCAGCTTAACGGCCGGACGGGAAAAACTGTTTTTT	CASSLTAGREKLFF
-	many	TRBV2	TRBJ2-1	TGTGCCAGCATTGAGCGGAGCTCCTACAATGAGCAGTTCTTC	CASIERSSYNEQFF
-	few	TRBV12-3/TRBV12-4	TRBJ2-7	TGTGCCAGCAGCAGGGGCGGGAGCGCCACTTCCTACGAGCAGTACTTC	CASSRGGSATSYEQYF
TRBD1	-	TRBV18	TRBJ2-5	TGTGCCGGCTCATCGTCCCGGGACAGGGAAGAGTACTTC	CAGSSSRDREEYF
-	many	TRBV7-2	TRBJ2-7	TGTGCCAGCAGCTTAGTGGCAGTAGGGTCGTACGAGCAGTACTTC	CASSLVAVGSYEQYF
-	-	TRBV18	TRBJ2-3	TGTGCCAGCTCACCACCCCAGGGAAAAGTAGATACGCAGTATTTT	CASSPPQGKVDTQYF
-	many	TRBV20-1	TRBJ2-7	TGCAGTGCTAGAGACGAAACGGGGGGCGCCTTCCACGAGCAGTACTTC	CSARDETGGAFHEQYF
-	-	TRBV19	TRBJ2-7	TGTGCCAGTAGTGGGCCGGGCCGCGGGGACGAGCAGTACTTC	CASSGPGRGDEQYF
-	many	TRBV28	TRBJ2-3	TGTGCCAGCAGTCGCGGCGGGACCACAGATACGCAGTATTTT	CASSRGGTTDTQYF
TRBD2	many	TRBV10-2	TRBJ2-5	TGCGCCAGCACCTCGGGAGGTTCGGCCCAGTACTTC	CASTSGGSAQYF
-	-	TRBV7-9	TRBJ2-7	TGTGCCAGCAGCCCGGGACTGTTGCAGTACTTC	CASSPGLLQYF
-	many	TRBV18	TRBJ1-1	TGTGCCAGCCAGCCGCAGGGCAACACTGAAGCTTTCTTT	CASQPQGNTEAFF
-	many	TRBV7-8	TRBJ2-5	TGTGCCAGCAGCTTAGATAGGGTTAGTCAACAGTACTTC	CASSLDRVSQQYF
-	many	TRBV7-2	TRBJ2-1	TGTGCCAGCAGCTCCTACGGCCCCACGGGGGACAATGAGCAGTTCTTC	CASSSYGPTGDNEQFF
-	many	TRBV28	TRBJ2-3	TGTGCCAGCAGTTTGGACCGACAGGCCACAGATACGCAGTATTTT	CASSLDRQATDTQYF
-	-	TRBV4-3	TRBJ1-4	TGCGCCAGCAGCCACCCCCGGGATAATGAAAAACTGTTTTTT	CASSHPRDNEKLFF
-	many	TRBV18	TRBJ2-7	TGTGCCAGCTCCCCCTGGACCGCCCGGACCTACGAGCAGTACTTC	CASSPWTARTYEQYF